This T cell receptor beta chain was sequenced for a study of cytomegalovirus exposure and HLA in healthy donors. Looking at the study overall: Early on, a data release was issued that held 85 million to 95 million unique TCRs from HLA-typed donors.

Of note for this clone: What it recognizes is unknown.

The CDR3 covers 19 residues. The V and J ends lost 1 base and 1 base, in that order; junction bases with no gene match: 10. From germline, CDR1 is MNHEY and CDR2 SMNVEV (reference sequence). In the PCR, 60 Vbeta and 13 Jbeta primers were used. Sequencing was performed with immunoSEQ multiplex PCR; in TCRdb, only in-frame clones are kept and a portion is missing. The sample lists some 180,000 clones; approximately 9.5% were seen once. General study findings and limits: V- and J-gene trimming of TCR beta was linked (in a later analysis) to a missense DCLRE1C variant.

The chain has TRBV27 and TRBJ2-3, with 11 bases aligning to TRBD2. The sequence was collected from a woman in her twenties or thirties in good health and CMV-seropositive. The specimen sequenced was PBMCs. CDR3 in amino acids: CASSLYALAGVSGTDTQYF. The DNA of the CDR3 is TGTGCCAGCAGTTTATATGCACTAGCGGGAGTGTCTGGCACAGATACGCAGTATTTT.